This is a list of T cell receptor beta chains from one sample in a study of blood T cells in healthy people across ages. TCRdb re-analysed the 5' RACE reads in MiXCR, keeping a single row per CDR3 protein. This sample has over a million distinct CDR3 sequences; about 43% occur once, and the top ten carry 7.9%. Sequences were obtained from blood. These receptors were collected from a woman aged 18-29 years in good health. The CDR3 runs from the conserved cysteine through the conserved F or W. Fields, in order: V gene, clone size, J gene, D gene, CDR3 protein, CDR3 DNA. D genes are given only for firm matches. Not all rows give a size; the values are once, few, many and, for expanded clones, a class.

v_gene: TRBV18; abundance: NA; j_gene: TRBJ2-2; d_gene: NA; CDR3aa: CASSPRSGNFGELFF; CDR3nt: TGTGCCAGCTCACCACGATCGGGGAACTTCGGGGAGCTGTTTTTT
v_gene: TRBV10-3; abundance: NA; j_gene: TRBJ2-3; d_gene: NA; CDR3aa: CAISGVTDTQYF; CDR3nt: TGTGCCATCAGCGGGGTTACAGATACGCAGTATTTT
v_gene: TRBV7-9; abundance: few; j_gene: TRBJ1-4; d_gene: TRBD1; CDR3aa: CASSLTGVDEKLFF; CDR3nt: TGTGCCAGCAGCCTAACAGGGGTGGACGAAAAACTGTTTTTT
v_gene: TRBV9; abundance: few; j_gene: TRBJ1-4; d_gene: NA; CDR3aa: CACSVEGGAAGEKLFF; CDR3nt: TGTGCCTGCAGCGTAGAGGGGGGGGCAGCCGGAGAAAAACTGTTTTTT
v_gene: TRBV7-8; abundance: NA; j_gene: TRBJ2-6; d_gene: NA; CDR3aa: CASSRTAMSGANVLTF; CDR3nt: TGTGCCAGCAGCCGGACAGCCATGTCTGGGGCCAACGTCCTGACTTTC
v_gene: TRBV3-1; abundance: many; j_gene: TRBJ2-5; d_gene: NA; CDR3aa: CASSQTLNEQYF; CDR3nt: TGTGCCAGCAGCCAAACCCTCAATGAGCAGTACTTC
v_gene: TRBV7-2; abundance: NA; j_gene: TRBJ2-3; d_gene: TRBD2; CDR3aa: CASSLASGRTTSTDTQYF; CDR3nt: TGTGCCAGCAGTCTCGCTAGCGGGAGGACTACTAGCACAGATACGCAGTATTTT
v_gene: TRBV29-1; abundance: NA; j_gene: TRBJ2-5; d_gene: TRBD1; CDR3aa: CSVVSRDRQETQYF; CDR3nt: TGCAGCGTTGTATCCCGGGACAGACAAGAGACCCAGTACTTC
v_gene: TRBV2; abundance: NA; j_gene: TRBJ2-3; d_gene: TRBD2; CDR3aa: CASKARLAGDHTQYF; CDR3nt: TGTGCCAGCAAAGCGAGGCTAGCGGGAGATCATACGCAGTATTTT
v_gene: TRBV2; abundance: NA; j_gene: TRBJ1-3; d_gene: NA; CDR3aa: CASSEFWGTGNTIYF; CDR3nt: TGTGCCAGCAGTGAGTTTTGGGGCACTGGAAACACCATATATTTT
v_gene: TRBV5-1; abundance: NA; j_gene: TRBJ2-1; d_gene: TRBD2; CDR3aa: CASSSPEGLAGNEQFF; CDR3nt: TGCGCCAGCAGCTCCCCCGAGGGACTAGCGGGAAATGAGCAGTTCTTC
v_gene: TRBV27; abundance: NA; j_gene: TRBJ1-1; d_gene: NA; CDR3aa: CASSYVAGMNTEAFF; CDR3nt: TGTGCCAGCAGTTACGTGGCAGGGATGAACACTGAAGCTTTCTTT
v_gene: TRBV9; abundance: once; j_gene: TRBJ2-3; d_gene: TRBD2; CDR3aa: CASSPPWAGGETQYF; CDR3nt: TGTGCCAGCAGCCCCCCCTGGGCGGGGGGGGAAACGCAGTATTTT
v_gene: TRBV20-1; abundance: NA; j_gene: TRBJ2-7; d_gene: TRBD1; CDR3aa: CSVPGQGAYEQYF; CDR3nt: TGCAGTGTCCCGGGACAGGGGGCTTACGAGCAGTACTTC
v_gene: TRBV5-1; abundance: many; j_gene: TRBJ2-5; d_gene: TRBD1; CDR3aa: CASSNQQGIETQYF; CDR3nt: TGCGCCAGCAGCAACCAACAGGGGATCGAGACCCAGTACTTC
v_gene: TRBV7-9; abundance: few; j_gene: TRBJ2-7; d_gene: TRBD2; CDR3aa: CASSFTSGISYEQYF; CDR3nt: TGTGCCAGCAGCTTTACTAGCGGAATCTCCTACGAGCAGTACTTC
v_gene: TRBV7-9; abundance: NA; j_gene: TRBJ2-1; d_gene: TRBD2; CDR3aa: CATKRLAGGEQFF; CDR3nt: TGTGCCACCAAGAGGCTAGCGGGGGGAGAGCAGTTCTTC
v_gene: TRBV29-1; abundance: few; j_gene: TRBJ2-6; d_gene: NA; CDR3aa: CSVVVSGANVLTF; CDR3nt: TGCAGCGTTGTTGTCTCTGGGGCCAACGTCCTGACTTTC
v_gene: TRBV20-1; abundance: NA; j_gene: TRBJ2-7; d_gene: TRBD2; CDR3aa: CSARVNSGGNYEQYF; CDR3nt: TGCAGTGCTAGAGTTAATAGCGGGGGGAATTACGAGCAGTACTTC
v_gene: TRBV25-1; abundance: few; j_gene: TRBJ2-1; d_gene: NA; CDR3aa: CASSELPRNEQFF; CDR3nt: TGTGCCAGCAGTGAGTTGCCCCGCAATGAGCAGTTCTTC
v_gene: TRBV20-1; abundance: few; j_gene: TRBJ2-3; d_gene: NA; CDR3aa: CSAMRGSGSTDTQYF; CDR3nt: TGCAGTGCTATGAGGGGTAGTGGGAGCACAGATACGCAGTATTTT
v_gene: TRBV4-1; abundance: NA; j_gene: TRBJ2-2; d_gene: NA; CDR3aa: CASSQRGASTGELFF; CDR3nt: TGCGCCAGCAGCCAACGGGGGGCTAGCACCGGGGAGCTGTTTTTT
v_gene: TRBV7-8; abundance: NA; j_gene: TRBJ1-1; d_gene: TRBD1; CDR3aa: CASSLPDRENTEAFF; CDR3nt: TGTGCCAGCAGCTTGCCCGACAGGGAGAACACTGAAGCTTTCTTT
v_gene: TRBV10-3; abundance: NA; j_gene: TRBJ2-3; d_gene: TRBD2; CDR3aa: CAISEATLAGPTDTQYF; CDR3nt: TGTGCCATCAGTGAGGCGACACTAGCGGGGCCCACAGATACGCAGTATTTT
v_gene: TRBV7-8; abundance: NA; j_gene: TRBJ2-5; d_gene: TRBD1; CDR3aa: CASSLVMTGETQYF; CDR3nt: TGTGCCAGCAGCTTGGTCATGACAGGGGAGACCCAGTACTTC
v_gene: TRBV2; abundance: NA; j_gene: TRBJ2-1; d_gene: NA; CDR3aa: CASGVTGEKYKEQFF; CDR3nt: TGTGCCAGCGGGGTGACAGGAGAAAAATACAAAGAGCAGTTCTTC
v_gene: TRBV2; abundance: once; j_gene: TRBJ2-2; d_gene: NA; CDR3aa: CASSERGREGNGELFF; CDR3nt: TGTGCCAGCAGTGAAAGGGGCAGGGAAGGGAACGGGGAGCTGTTTTTT
v_gene: TRBV4-2; abundance: few; j_gene: TRBJ1-1; d_gene: TRBD1; CDR3aa: CASSQEGQGWIEAFF; CDR3nt: TGTGCCAGCAGCCAAGAAGGACAGGGGTGGATCGAAGCTTTCTTT
v_gene: TRBV4-1; abundance: NA; j_gene: TRBJ2-5; d_gene: NA; CDR3aa: CASSQDLQGGRGTQYF; CDR3nt: TGCGCCAGCAGCCAAGATCTCCAAGGGGGGCGGGGGACCCAGTACTTC